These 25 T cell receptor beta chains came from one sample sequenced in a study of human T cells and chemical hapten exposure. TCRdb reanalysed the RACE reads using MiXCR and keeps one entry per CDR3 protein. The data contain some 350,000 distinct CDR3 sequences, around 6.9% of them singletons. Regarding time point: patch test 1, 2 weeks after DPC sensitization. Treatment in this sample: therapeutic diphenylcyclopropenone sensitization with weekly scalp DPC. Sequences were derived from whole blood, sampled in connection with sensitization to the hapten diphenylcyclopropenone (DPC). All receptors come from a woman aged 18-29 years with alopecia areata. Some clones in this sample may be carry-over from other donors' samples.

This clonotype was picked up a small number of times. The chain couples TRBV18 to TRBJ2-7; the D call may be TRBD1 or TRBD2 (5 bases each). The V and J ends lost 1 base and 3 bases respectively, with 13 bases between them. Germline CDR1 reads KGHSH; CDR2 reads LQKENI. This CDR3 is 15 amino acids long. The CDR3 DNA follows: TGTGCCAGCTCACCACGGGACGGAGCCCTCTACGAGCAGTACTTC. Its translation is CASSPRDGALYEQYF.

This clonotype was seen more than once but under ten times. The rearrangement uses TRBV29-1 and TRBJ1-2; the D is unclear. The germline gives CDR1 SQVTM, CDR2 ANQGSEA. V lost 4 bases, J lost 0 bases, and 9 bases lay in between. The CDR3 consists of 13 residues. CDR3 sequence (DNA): TGCAGCGTTGTGGCAGCTTCTAACTATGGCTACACCTTC. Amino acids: CSVVAASNYGYTF.

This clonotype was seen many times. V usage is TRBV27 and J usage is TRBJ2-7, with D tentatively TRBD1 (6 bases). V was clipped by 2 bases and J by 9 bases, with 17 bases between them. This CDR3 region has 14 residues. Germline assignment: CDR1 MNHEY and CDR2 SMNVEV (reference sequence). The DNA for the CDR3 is TGTGCCAGCAGTTTAGTGTCAGGGGAAAAACGGCAGTACTTC. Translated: CASSLVSGEKRQYF.

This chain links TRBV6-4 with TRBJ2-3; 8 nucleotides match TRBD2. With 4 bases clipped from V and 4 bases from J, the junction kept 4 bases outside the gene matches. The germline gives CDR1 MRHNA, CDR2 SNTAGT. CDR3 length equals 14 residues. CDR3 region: CASSVSGESDTQYF. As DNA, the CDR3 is TGTGCCAGCAGTGTTAGCGGGGAGTCAGATACGCAGTATTTT.

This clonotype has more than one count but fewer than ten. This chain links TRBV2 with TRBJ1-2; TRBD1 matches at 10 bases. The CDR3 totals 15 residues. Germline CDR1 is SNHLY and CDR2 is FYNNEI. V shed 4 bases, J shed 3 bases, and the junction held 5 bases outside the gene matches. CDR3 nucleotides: TGTGCCAGCAGTGGACAGGGGGCGCGAGACTATGGCTACACCTTC. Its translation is CASSGQGARDYGYTF.

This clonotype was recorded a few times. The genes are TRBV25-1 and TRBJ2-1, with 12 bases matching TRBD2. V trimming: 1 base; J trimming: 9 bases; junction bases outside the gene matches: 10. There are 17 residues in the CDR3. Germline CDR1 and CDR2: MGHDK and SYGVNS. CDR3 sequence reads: CASSELFPTSGGFEQFF. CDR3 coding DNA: TGTGCCAGCAGTGAATTATTCCCGACTAGCGGGGGATTTGAGCAGTTCTTC.

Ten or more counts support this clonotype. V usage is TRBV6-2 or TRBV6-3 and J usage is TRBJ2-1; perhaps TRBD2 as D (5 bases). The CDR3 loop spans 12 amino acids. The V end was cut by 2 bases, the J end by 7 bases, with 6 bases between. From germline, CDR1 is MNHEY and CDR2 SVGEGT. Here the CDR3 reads CASSYRENEQFF. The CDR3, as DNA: TGTGCCAGCAGTTACAGGGAGAATGAGCAGTTCTTC.

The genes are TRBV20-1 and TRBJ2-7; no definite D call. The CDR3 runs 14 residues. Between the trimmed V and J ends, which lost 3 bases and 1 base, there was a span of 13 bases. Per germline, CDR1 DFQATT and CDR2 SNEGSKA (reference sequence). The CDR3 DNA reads TGCAGTGCTAGCGACGACCTGGAATCCTACGAGCAGTACTTC. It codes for CSASDDLESYEQYF.

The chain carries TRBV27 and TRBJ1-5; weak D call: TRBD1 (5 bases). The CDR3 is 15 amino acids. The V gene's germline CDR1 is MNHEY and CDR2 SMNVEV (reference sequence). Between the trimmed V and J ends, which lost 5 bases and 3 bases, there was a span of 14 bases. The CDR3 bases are TGTGCCAGCAGTCTTGGCGGGGGACTCAATCAGCCCCAGCATTTT. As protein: CASSLGGGLNQPQHF.

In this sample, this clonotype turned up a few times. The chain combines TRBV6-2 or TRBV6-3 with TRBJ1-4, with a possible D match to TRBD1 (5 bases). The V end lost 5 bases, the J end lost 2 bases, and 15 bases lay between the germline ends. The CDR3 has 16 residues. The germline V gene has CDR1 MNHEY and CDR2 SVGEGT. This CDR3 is CASSKPRRGTNEKLFF. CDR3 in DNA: TGTGCCAGCAGTAAACCTCGACGGGGGACTAATGAAAAACTGTTTTTT.

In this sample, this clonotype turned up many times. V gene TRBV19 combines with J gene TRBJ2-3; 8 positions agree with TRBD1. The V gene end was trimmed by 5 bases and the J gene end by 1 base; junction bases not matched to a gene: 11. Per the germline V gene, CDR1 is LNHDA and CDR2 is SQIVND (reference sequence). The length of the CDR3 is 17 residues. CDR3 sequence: CASSAIQGVEGTDTQYF. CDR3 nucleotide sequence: TGTGCCAGTAGTGCGATACAGGGGGTGGAGGGCACAGATACGCAGTATTTT.

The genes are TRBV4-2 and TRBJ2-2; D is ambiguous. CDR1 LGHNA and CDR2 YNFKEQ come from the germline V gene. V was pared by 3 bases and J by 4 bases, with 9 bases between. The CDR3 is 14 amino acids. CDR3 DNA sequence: TGTGCCAGCAGCCAGGGGTTTCCCACCGGGGAGCTGTTTTTT. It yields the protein CASSQGFPTGELFF.

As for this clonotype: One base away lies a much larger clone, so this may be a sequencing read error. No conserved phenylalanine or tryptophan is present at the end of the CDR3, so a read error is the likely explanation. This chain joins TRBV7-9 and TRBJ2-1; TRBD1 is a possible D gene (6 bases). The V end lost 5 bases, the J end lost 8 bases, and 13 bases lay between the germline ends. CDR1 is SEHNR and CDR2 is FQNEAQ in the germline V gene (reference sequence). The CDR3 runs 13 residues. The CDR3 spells CASSRTGIHEQFL. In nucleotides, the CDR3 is TGTGCCAGCAGCCGAACAGGGATCCATGAGCAGTTCCTC.

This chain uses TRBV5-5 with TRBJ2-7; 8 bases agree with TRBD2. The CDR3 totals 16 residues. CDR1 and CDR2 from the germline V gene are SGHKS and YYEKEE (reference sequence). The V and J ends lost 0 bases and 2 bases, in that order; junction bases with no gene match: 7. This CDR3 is CASSLDGGGTPYEQYF. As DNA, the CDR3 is TGTGCCAGCAGCTTGGACGGGGGGGGAACCCCCTACGAGCAGTACTTC.

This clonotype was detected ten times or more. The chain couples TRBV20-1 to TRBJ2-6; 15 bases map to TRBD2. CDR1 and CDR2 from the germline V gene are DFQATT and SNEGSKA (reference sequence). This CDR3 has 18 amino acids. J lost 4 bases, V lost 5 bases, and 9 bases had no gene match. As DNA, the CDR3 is TGCAGTGCTGTCCGGACTAGCGGGGGGGCCTTCGGGGCCAACGTCCTGACTTTC. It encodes CSAVRTSGGAFGANVLTF.

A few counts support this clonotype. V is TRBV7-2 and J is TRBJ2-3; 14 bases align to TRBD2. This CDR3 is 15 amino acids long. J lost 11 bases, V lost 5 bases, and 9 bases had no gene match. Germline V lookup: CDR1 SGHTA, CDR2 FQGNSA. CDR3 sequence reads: CASSAGTSGGDGQYF. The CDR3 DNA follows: TGTGCCAGCAGCGCCGGGACTAGCGGGGGAGATGGGCAGTATTTT.

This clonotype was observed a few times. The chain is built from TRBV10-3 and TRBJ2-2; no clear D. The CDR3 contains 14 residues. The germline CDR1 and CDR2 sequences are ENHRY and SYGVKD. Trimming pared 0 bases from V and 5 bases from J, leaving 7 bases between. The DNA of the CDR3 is TGTGCCATCAGTGAGTCGGAAGAAACCGGGGAGCTGTTTTTT. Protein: CAISESEETGELFF.

The CDR3 DNA reads TGTGCCAGCAGCTTACCCCCTGAGACCCAGTACTTC. As protein: CASSLPPETQYF. The chain recombines TRBV7-2 with TRBJ2-5; unclear D gene. CDR1 and CDR2 from the germline V gene are SGHTA and FQGNSA. CDR3 length: 12 residues. The V and J ends lost 2 bases and 5 bases respectively, with 6 bases between them.

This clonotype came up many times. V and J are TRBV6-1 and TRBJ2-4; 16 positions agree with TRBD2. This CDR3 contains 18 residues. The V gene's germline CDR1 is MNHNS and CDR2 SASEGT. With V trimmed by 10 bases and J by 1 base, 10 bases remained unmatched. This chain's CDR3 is CATTPGLAGGPAKNIQYF. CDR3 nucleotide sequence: TGTGCCACCACCCCGGGACTAGCGGGGGGGCCTGCCAAAAACATTCAGTACTTC.

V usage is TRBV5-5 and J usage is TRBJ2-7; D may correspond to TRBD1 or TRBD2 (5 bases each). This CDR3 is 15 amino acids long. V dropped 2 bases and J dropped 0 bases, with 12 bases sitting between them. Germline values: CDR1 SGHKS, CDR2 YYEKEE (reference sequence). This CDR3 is CASSFRDQDSYEQYF. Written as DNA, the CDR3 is TGTGCCAGCAGCTTCCGGGACCAAGACTCCTACGAGCAGTACTTC. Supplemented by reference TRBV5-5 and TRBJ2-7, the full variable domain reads DAGVTQSPTHLIKTRGQQVTLRCSPISGHKSVSWYQQVLGQGPQFIFQYYEKEERGRGNFPDRFSARQFPNYSSELNVNALLLGDSALYLCASSFRDQDSYEQYFGPGTRLTVT.

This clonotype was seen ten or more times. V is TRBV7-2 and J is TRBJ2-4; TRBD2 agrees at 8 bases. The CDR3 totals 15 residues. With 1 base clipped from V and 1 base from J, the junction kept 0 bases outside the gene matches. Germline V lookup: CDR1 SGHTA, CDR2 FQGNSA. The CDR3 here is CASSLGLAAKNIQYF. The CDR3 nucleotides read TGTGCCAGCAGCTTAGGACTAGCGGCCAAAAACATTCAGTACTTC.

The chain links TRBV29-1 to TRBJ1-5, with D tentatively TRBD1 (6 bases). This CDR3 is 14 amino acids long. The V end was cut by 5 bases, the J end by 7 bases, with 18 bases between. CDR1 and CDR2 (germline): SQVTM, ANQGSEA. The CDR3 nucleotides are TGCAGCGTTAGCTTCCAGGGGCTCAAACAGCCCCAGCATTTT. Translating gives CSVSFQGLKQPQHF.

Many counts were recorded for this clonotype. CDR3 nucleotide sequence: TGTGCCAGCAGTTTATCCCCCTACGAGCAGTACTTC. This gives the protein CASSLSPYEQYF. The J gene is TRBJ2-7, the V gene TRBV5-6; D is ambiguous. The CDR3 is 12 amino acids. The V end was cut by 5 bases, the J end by 2 bases, with 8 bases between. The V gene's germline CDR1 is SGHDT and CDR2 YYEEEE.

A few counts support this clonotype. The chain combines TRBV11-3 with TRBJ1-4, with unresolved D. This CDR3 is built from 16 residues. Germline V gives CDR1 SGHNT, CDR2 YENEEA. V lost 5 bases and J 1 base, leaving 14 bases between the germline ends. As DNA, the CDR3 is TGTGCCAGCAGCCCCCATAACGGGGAAACTAATGAAAAACTGTTTTTT. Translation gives CASSPHNGETNEKLFF.

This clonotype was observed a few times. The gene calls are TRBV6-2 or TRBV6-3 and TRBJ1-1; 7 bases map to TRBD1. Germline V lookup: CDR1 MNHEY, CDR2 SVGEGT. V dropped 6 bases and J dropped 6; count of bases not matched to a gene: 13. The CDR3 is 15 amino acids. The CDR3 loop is CASRPDREWYSEAFF. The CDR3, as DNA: TGTGCCAGCAGACCCGACAGGGAATGGTATTCTGAAGCTTTCTTT.